The rows below give T cell receptor beta chains drawn from one sample of a study of blood T cell repertoires in COVID-19. Clones were sequenced by immunoSEQ multiplex PCR, and TCRdb holds only the in-frame ones, with some missing. This table holds 250,000 to 300,000 clones, about 70% found once. The source material was peripheral blood. Receptors were obtained from an elderly woman with acute or convalescent COVID-19. CDR3s include the opening cysteine and the closing phenylalanine or tryptophan. The D gene is left open where the match is weak. Only part of the rows carry a size: once, few, many, or a class if the clone is expanded.

J | size | V | D | CDR3 | DNA
TRBJ1-2 | . | TRBV29-1 | . | CSSGGVWGYTF | TGCAGCTCAGGAGGGGTATGGGGCTACACCTTC
TRBJ1-6 | . | TRBV12-3/TRBV12-4 | . | CASSRTGSSPLHF | TGTGCCAGCAGCCGAACAGGGAGTTCACCCCTCCACTTT
TRBJ1-1 | . | TRBV6-6 | . | CASSYGGTEAFF | TGTGCCAGCAGTTACGGCGGCACTGAAGCTTTCTTT
TRBJ1-1 | . | TRBV19 | TRBD1 | CASSIVTGITEAFF | TGTGCCAGTAGTATAGTGACAGGGATAACTGAAGCTTTCTTT
TRBJ2-5 | few | TRBV5-4 | TRBD1 | CASSLADRGETQYF | TGTGCCAGCAGCTTGGCTGACAGGGGAGAGACCCAGTACTTC
TRBJ1-1 | few | TRBV4-2 | TRBD1 | CASSQGQGRRGYTEAFF | TGTGCCAGCAGCCAAGGACAGGGGAGAAGGGGATACACTGAAGCTTTCTTT
TRBJ1-5 | . | TRBV19 | TRBD1 | CASSDDRGPNQPQHF | TGTGCCAGTAGTGATGACAGGGGGCCCAATCAGCCCCAGCATTTT
TRBJ1-3 | . | TRBV11-2 | TRBD1 | CASSLMGQGTGNTIYF | TGTGCCAGCAGCCTAATGGGACAGGGGACTGGAAACACCATATATTTT
TRBJ1-2 | . | TRBV5-5 | . | CASSLAGVDNYGYTF | TGTGCCAGCAGCTTGGCCGGGGTTGATAACTATGGCTACACCTTC
TRBJ1-1 | . | TRBV30 | TRBD1 | CASQTQGRLEAFF | TGTGCCTCTCAAACACAGGGGCGTCTTGAAGCTTTCTTT
TRBJ1-5 | once | TRBV6-5 | . | CASASGGATNQPQHF | TGTGCCAGCGCCTCGGGAGGAGCGACCAATCAGCCCCAGCATTTT
TRBJ1-1 | few | TRBV6-5 | . | CASTEGWEAFF | TGTGCCAGCACCGAGGGATGGGAAGCTTTCTTT
TRBJ2-5 | . | TRBV27 | . | CASSFGKGVGVVETQYF | TGTGCCAGCAGTTTCGGAAAGGGGGTGGGGGTTGTGGAGACCCAGTACTTC
TRBJ2-2 | once | TRBV19 | TRBD1 | CASSIGQGRTGELFF | TGTGCCAGTAGTATAGGACAGGGGCGCACCGGGGAGCTGTTTTTT
TRBJ2-1 | once | TRBV5-6 | . | CASSLVGAWNEQFF | TGTGCCAGCAGCTTGGTGGGGGCTTGGAATGAGCAGTTCTTC
TRBJ2-7 | . | TRBV6-5 | TRBD2 | CASANLAGVNEQYF | TGTGCCAGTGCGAACCTAGCGGGAGTTAACGAGCAGTACTTC
TRBJ1-4 | . | TRBV5-1 | . | CASSLEGSTNEKLFF | TGCGCCAGCAGCTTGGAGGGGTCCACTAATGAAAAACTGTTTTTT
TRBJ2-2 | . | TRBV29-1 | TRBD1 | CSVQGQGNTGELFF | TGCAGCGTACAGGGACAGGGGAACACCGGGGAGCTGTTTTTT
TRBJ2-1 | . | TRBV10-3 | . | CAISDFGRVPGFF | TGTGCCATCAGTGACTTCGGCCGGGTCCCGGGGTTCTTC
TRBJ1-4 | few | TRBV2 | TRBD1 | CASSEFGTENEKLFF | TGTGCCAGCAGTGAATTTGGGACAGAGAATGAAAAACTGTTTTTT
TRBJ1-6 | once | TRBV10-2 | TRBD1 | CASSRDRVNSPLHF | TGCGCCAGCAGCAGAGACAGGGTCAATTCACCCCTCCACTTT
TRBJ1-2 | few | TRBV20-1 | . | CSASRGGYTF | TGCAGTGCTAGCCGGGGGGGCTACACCTTC
TRBJ2-5 | . | TRBV11-2 | . | CASSQGETQYF | TGTGCCAGCAGCCAGGGGGAGACCCAGTACTTC
TRBJ2-7 | . | TRBV7-9 | TRBD2 | CASSLVSWGGSYEQYF | TGTGCCAGCAGCTTAGTCTCGTGGGGGGGCTCCTACGAGCAGTACTTC
TRBJ1-4 | few | TRBV2 | . | CASSLTGLTNEKLFF | TGTGCCAGCAGTCTAACAGGGTTAACTAATGAAAAACTGTTTTTT
TRBJ1-6 | . | TRBV19 | . | CASSTLRDNSPLHF | TGTGCCAGTAGCACCCTCCGCGATAATTCACCCCTCCACTTT
TRBJ1-3 | once | TRBV18 | . | CASSPVADSGNTIYF | TGTGCCAGCTCACCAGTCGCAGACTCTGGAAACACCATATATTTT
TRBJ1-2 | . | TRBV12-3/TRBV12-4 | TRBD1 | CASSRDSNYGYTF | TGTGCCAGCAGCAGGGACAGCAACTATGGCTACACCTTC
TRBJ1-3 | few | TRBV2 | . | CASSVRGNSGNTIYF | TGTGCCAGCAGTGTTCGGGGGAACTCTGGAAACACCATATATTTT
TRBJ1-3 | . | TRBV30 | . | CAWSETGRTRNTIYF | TGTGCCTGGAGTGAGACAGGTCGGACTCGCAACACCATATATTTT
TRBJ1-1 | . | TRBV9 | TRBD1 | CASSARTGVTEAFF | TGTGCCAGCAGCGCCCGGACAGGGGTGACTGAAGCTTTCTTT
TRBJ2-3 | . | TRBV4-1 | TRBD2 | CASSQDFTSGGAMTDTQYF | TGCGCCAGCAGCCAAGACTTTACTAGCGGGGGGGCGATGACAGATACGCAGTATTTT
TRBJ2-7 | . | TRBV15 | . | CATSRDGGPYEQYF | TGTGCCACCAGCAGAGATGGCGGGCCCTACGAGCAGTACTTC
TRBJ2-1 | . | TRBV29-1 | TRBD2 | CSALLAGGNYNEQFF | TGCAGCGCCCTCTTAGCGGGGGGGAACTACAATGAGCAGTTCTTC
TRBJ1-1 | few | TRBV19 | . | CASKQGMVSTEAFF | TGTGCCAGTAAGCAGGGGATGGTTTCCACTGAAGCTTTCTTT
TRBJ1-1 | . | TRBV5-1 | . | CASSLGQLGTEAFF | TGCGCCAGCAGCTTGGGTCAGCTAGGTACTGAAGCTTTCTTT
TRBJ2-7 | . | TRBV27 | . | CASSLSINRRSYEQYF | TGTGCCAGCAGTTTATCGATCAACAGGCGCTCCTACGAGCAGTACTTC
TRBJ2-2 | . | TRBV18 | TRBD1 | CASSSQGTGELFF | TGTGCCAGCTCATCACAGGGGACCGGGGAGCTGTTTTTT
TRBJ2-1 | . | TRBV9 | . | CASSAPPRREQFF | TGTGCCAGCAGCGCTCCGCCCCGGAGGGAGCAGTTCTTC
TRBJ2-1 | . | TRBV5-1 | . | CASSLAVRLIYNEQFF | TGCGCCAGCAGCTTGGCCGTGCGATTGATCTACAATGAGCAGTTCTTC
TRBJ2-4 | . | TRBV7-2 | . | CASSPDRPLAKNIQYF | TGTGCCAGCAGCCCCGACAGACCCCTAGCCAAAAACATTCAGTACTTC
TRBJ1-1 | few | TRBV21-1 | . | CASSAKPQGARGEAFF | TGTGCCAGCAGCGCTAAACCCCAGGGGGCGCGTGGTGAAGCTTTCTTT
TRBJ2-7 | . | TRBV7-2 | TRBD2 | CASSYLAGALEQYF | TGTGCCAGCAGCTATTTAGCGGGGGCCCTCGAGCAGTACTTC
TRBJ1-2 | . | TRBV18 | . | CASSPGVDAYGYTF | TGTGCCAGCTCACCAGGAGTCGACGCCTATGGCTACACCTTC
TRBJ2-5 | . | TRBV5-1 | . | CASTRTGRGSGETQYF | TGCGCCAGCACCCGGACGGGGAGGGGGTCGGGGGAGACCCAGTACTTC
TRBJ1-1 | . | TRBV18 | . | CASSQGESTEAFF | TGTGCCAGCTCACAGGGGGAAAGCACTGAAGCTTTCTTT
TRBJ2-7 | . | TRBV14 | . | CASSPTLEQYF | TGTGCCAGCAGCCCAACTCTTGAGCAGTACTTC
TRBJ1-2 | few | TRBV5-1 | . | CASSLAGDLGYGYTF | TGCGCCAGCAGCTTGGCGGGGGATTTGGGCTATGGCTACACCTTC
TRBJ2-1 | . | TRBV6-4 | . | CASSAERGDEQFF | TGTGCCAGCAGTGCTGAAAGGGGCGATGAGCAGTTCTTC
TRBJ2-5 | . | TRBV5-1 | . | CASSLVPASEQTQYF | TGCGCCAGCAGCTTGGTTCCGGCGTCGGAGCAGACCCAGTACTTC